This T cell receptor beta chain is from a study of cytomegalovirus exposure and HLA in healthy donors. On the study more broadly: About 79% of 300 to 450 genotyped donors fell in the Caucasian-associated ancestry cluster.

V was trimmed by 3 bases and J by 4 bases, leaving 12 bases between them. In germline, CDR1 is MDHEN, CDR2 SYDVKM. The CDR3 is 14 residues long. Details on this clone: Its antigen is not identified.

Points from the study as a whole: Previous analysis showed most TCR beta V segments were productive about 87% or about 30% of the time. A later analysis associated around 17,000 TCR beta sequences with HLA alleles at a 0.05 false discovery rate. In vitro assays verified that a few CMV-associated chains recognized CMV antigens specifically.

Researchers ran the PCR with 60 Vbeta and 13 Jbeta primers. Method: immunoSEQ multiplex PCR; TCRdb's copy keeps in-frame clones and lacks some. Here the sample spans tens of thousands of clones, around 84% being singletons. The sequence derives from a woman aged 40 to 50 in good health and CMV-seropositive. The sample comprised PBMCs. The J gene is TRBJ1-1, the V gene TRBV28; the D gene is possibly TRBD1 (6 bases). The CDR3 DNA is TGTGCCAGCAGTTTGACAGGTCTCCCCACTGAAGCTTTCTTT. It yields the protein CASSLTGLPTEAFF.